Listed here are 22 T cell receptor beta chains from one sample, sequenced in a study of T cell responses to AZD1222 COVID-19 vaccine. TCRdb's copy holds only in-frame clones and misses some; the assay was immunoSEQ multiplex PCR. This sample has about 130,000 clones; roughly 92% occur once, and the top ten carry more than 3%. Sequencing used peripheral blood, obtained on day 0 of AZD1222 vaccination. The source of these receptors is an adult in good health.

The rearrangement links TRBV5-4 to TRBJ1-2, with TRBD1 identical over 7 bases. Germline CDR1 reads SGHNT; CDR2 reads YYREEE (reference sequence). The CDR3 covers 13 residues. The V gene end was trimmed by 7 bases and the J gene end by 1 base; junction bases not matched to a gene: 4. The chain's CDR3 is CASVRDSNYGYTF. For the CDR3, the DNA is TGTGCCAGCGTAAGGGACAGTAACTATGGCTACACCTTC.

The rearrangement joins TRBV7-2 to TRBJ1-2; D is possibly TRBD1 (6 bases). V lost 2 bases and J lost 7, with 17 bases in between. This CDR3 spans 15 amino acids. The germline V gene has CDR1 SGHTA and CDR2 FQGNSA. CDR3 region: CASSLSLSGAFGYTF. The CDR3 coding sequence is TGTGCCAGCAGCTTATCATTGTCGGGGGCTTTTGGCTACACCTTC.

J is TRBJ2-1 and V is TRBV19, with 9 bases aligning to TRBD1. The CDR3 extends over 16 amino acids. Per germline, CDR1 LNHDA and CDR2 SQIVND (reference sequence). The V gene end was trimmed by 3 bases and the J gene end by 8 bases; junction bases not matched to a gene: 11. CDR3: CASSISAQGARDEQFF. CDR3 bases: TGTGCCAGTAGTATCAGTGCACAGGGGGCTAGGGATGAGCAGTTCTTC. Using reference TRBV19 and TRBJ2-1 for the parts outside the CDR3, the full variable domain is DGGITQSPKYLFRKEGQNVTLSCEQNLNHDAMYWYRQDPGQGLRLIYYSQIVNDFQKGDIAEGYSVSREKKESFPLTVTSAQKNPTAFYLCASSISAQGARDEQFFGPGTRLTVL.

The rearrangement uses TRBV20-1 and TRBJ1-2, with TRBD1 as a possible D gene (6 bases). The CDR3 is 11 residues long. The V gene lost 3 bases and the J gene lost 7 bases, with 9 bases spanning the gap. CDR1 and CDR2 (germline): DFQATT, SNEGSKA (reference sequence). CDR3 nucleotides: TGCAGTGCTAGCAGGGGAGGTGGCTACACCTTC. It codes for CSASRGGGYTF.

The chain's CDR3 is CAAGAPKGEKLFF. CDR3 DNA sequence: TGTGCCGCGGGGGCCCCAAAGGGTGAAAAACTGTTTTTT. The chain couples TRBV7-9 to TRBJ1-4; D is perhaps TRBD1 (6 bases). The germline V gene encodes CDR1 SEHNR and CDR2 FQNEAQ (reference sequence). V lost 11 bases to trimming and J lost 7 bases, with 17 bases between them. The CDR3 sequence is 13 residues long.

The chain has TRBV18 and TRBJ2-7; the match to TRBD1 covers 8 bases. The length of the CDR3 is 13 residues. The V gene end was trimmed by 0 bases and the J gene end by 6 bases; junction bases not matched to a gene: 1. Germline V gene data show CDR1 as KGHSH and CDR2 as LQKENI. The CDR3 here is CASSPPTGGEQYF. The CDR3 bases are TGTGCCAGCTCACCACCCACAGGGGGCGAGCAGTACTTC.

The CDR3 reads CASSKGQDNYGYTF. The CDR3 DNA reads TGTGCCTCATCTAAGGGACAGGACAACTATGGCTACACCTTC. The chain recombines TRBV19 with TRBJ1-2; 8 bases match TRBD1. This CDR3 region has 14 residues. The J segment lost 2 bases and the V segment lost 11 bases, leaving 10 bases of the junction unmatched. The germline V gene has CDR1 LNHDA and CDR2 SQIVND (reference sequence).

The chain uses TRBV24-1 and TRBJ2-7; D possibly uses TRBD1 or TRBD2 (5 bases each). The germline V gene has CDR1 KGHDR and CDR2 SFDVKD. The V and J ends lost 12 bases and 5 bases respectively, with 22 bases between them. The CDR3 extends over 14 amino acids. CDR3 nucleotide sequence: TGTGCCCGATTTGGGGGTTCCCTAACAAACGAGCAGTACTTC. Encoded protein: CARFGGSLTNEQYF.

The rearrangement links TRBV27 to TRBJ2-1, with 7 bases fitting TRBD1. Germline assignment: CDR1 MNHEY and CDR2 SMNVEV (reference sequence). CDR3 length: 13 amino acids. Losses at the gene ends were 8 bases for V and 8 bases for J; bases not matched to a gene: 9. The CDR3 nucleotides are TGTGCCAGCCGACCGGACAGGTACCATGAGCAGTTCTTC. Protein product: CASRPDRYHEQFF.

DNA for the CDR3: TGCGCCAGCAGCTGGGGCGAGAGCAATCAGCCCCAGCATTTT. This translates into CASSWGESNQPQHF. The J gene is TRBJ1-5, the V gene TRBV5-1, with a weak D call TRBD1 (5 bases). CDR1 and CDR2 from the germline V gene are SGHRS and YFSETQ. The CDR3 runs to 14 residues. The V gene lost 3 bases and the J gene lost 1 base, with 8 bases spanning the gap.

The chain employs TRBV2 and TRBJ1-5, with no clear D. Looked up from germline, CDR1 is SNHLY and CDR2 is FYNNEI. The V end was cut by 6 bases, the J end by 0 bases, with 12 bases between. This CDR3 contains 15 residues. CDR3 DNA sequence: TGTGCCAGCAGCGAGGATACCTATAGCAATCAGCCCCAGCATTTT. The encoded protein is CASSEDTYSNQPQHF.

V and J are TRBV29-1 and TRBJ1-2; 7 bases fit TRBD1. This CDR3 region has 11 residues. Germline V CDR1 and CDR2: SQVTM, ANQGSEA. The junction had 4 bases not matched to a gene; V was cut back by 4 bases and J by 8 bases. CDR3 DNA sequence: TGCAGCGTTGTCGACAGGGTGGGCTACACCTTC. Translated, it gives CSVVDRVGYTF.

V is TRBV7-2 and J is TRBJ1-4; 7 bases match TRBD1. Unmatched junction bases numbered 11, after V lost 5 bases and J lost 11 bases. CDR1 and CDR2 from the germline V gene are SGHTA and FQGNSA. This CDR3 is built from 14 residues. CDR3 amino acids: CASSETGPSRKLFF. CDR3 DNA: TGTGCCAGCAGCGAGACAGGGCCTTCGAGGAAACTGTTTTTT.

V is TRBV2 and J is TRBJ2-7; the D is unclear. The CDR3 is made up of 12 amino acids. The V end was cut by 2 bases, the J end by 4 bases, with 6 bases between. Germline V gene lookup returns CDR1 SNHLY and CDR2 FYNNEI. Here the CDR3 DNA reads TGTGCCAGCAGTGAAACCCGTTACGAGCAGTACTTC. Its protein product is CASSETRYEQYF. Supplemented by reference TRBV2 and TRBJ2-7, the full variable domain reads EPEVTQTPSHQVTQMGQEVILRCVPISNHLYFYWYRQILGQKVEFLVSFYNNEISEKSEIFDDQFSVERPDGSNFTLKIRSTKLEDSAMYFCASSETRYEQYFGPGTRLTVT.

The chain employs TRBV19 and TRBJ1-4; 7 nucleotides align to TRBD1. The CDR3 runs 13 residues. The V gene's germline CDR1 is LNHDA and CDR2 SQIVND (reference sequence). DNA for the CDR3: TGTGCTACCTCTCGGGACAGATTTGAAAAACTGTTTTTT. Protein sequence: CATSRDRFEKLFF.

This sequence joins TRBV28 and TRBJ2-7; no reliable D call. The CDR3 has 13 amino acids. Germline V gene lookup returns CDR1 MDHEN and CDR2 SYDVKM. Trimming cost V 8 bases and J 6 bases, with 17 bases left between them. The DNA of the CDR3 is TGTGCCAGCGGGTGGCAGAGTATAGGCGAGCAGTACTTC. It translates to CASGWQSIGEQYF.

The V and J genes are TRBV11-2 and TRBJ2-6, with D maybe TRBD1 (5 bases). The CDR3 runs to 16 residues. Germline assignment: CDR1 SGHAT and CDR2 FQNNGV. V lost 5 bases to trimming and J lost 2 bases, with 13 bases between them. CDR3 region: CASSPGTGAGANVLTF. The CDR3 DNA follows: TGTGCCAGCAGCCCAGGCACAGGAGCTGGGGCCAACGTCCTGACTTTC.

The chain joins TRBV27 to TRBJ1-4; D gene uncertain. The germline V and J ends were trimmed by 8 bases and 8 bases, with 15 bases remaining between them. The CDR3 has 13 amino acids. Looked up from germline, CDR1 is MNHEY and CDR2 is SMNVEV (reference sequence). The CDR3 sequence: CASATGSREKLFF. Written as DNA, the CDR3 is TGTGCCAGCGCGACCGGGAGCAGGGAAAAACTGTTTTTT.

V gene TRBV9 combines with J gene TRBJ2-3; tentatively, D is TRBD1 (6 bases). This CDR3 region has 14 residues. The V gene's germline CDR1 is SGDLS and CDR2 YYNGEE. The V and J ends lost 0 bases and 6 bases respectively, with 11 bases between them. DNA for the CDR3: TGTGCCAGCAGCGTAGTGGGGGCTTGGGATACGCAGTATTTT. It is translated as CASSVVGAWDTQYF.

This clone was picked up one time. The chain employs TRBV12-3 or TRBV12-4 and TRBJ2-7, with a tentative D call TRBD1 (6 bases). The CDR3 contains 11 residues. V lost 5 bases and J lost 4, with 6 bases in between. In nucleotides, the CDR3 is TGTGCCAGCAGTACAGGGTACGAGCAGTACTTC. This gives the protein CASSTGYEQYF.

This chain connects TRBV5-4 to TRBJ2-7; D gene unclear. Germline lookup yields CDR1 SGHNT and CDR2 YYREEE (reference sequence). V shed 2 bases and J shed 3 bases, with 12 bases lying between them. The CDR3 runs 14 residues. The CDR3 DNA sequence: TGTGCCAGCAGCTTTGATCCAGGCGGCTACGAGCAGTACTTC. Translated, it gives CASSFDPGGYEQYF.

The rearrangement joins TRBV28 to TRBJ1-2; D remains unclear. CDR1 and CDR2 (germline): MDHEN, SYDVKM. The ends were cut back, 6 bases at V and 0 bases at J, with 14 bases in the middle. The CDR3 runs 15 residues. CDR3 sequence (DNA): TGTGCCAGCAGACTCATCCCGGAAGCTAACTATGGCTACACCTTC. This sequence encodes CASRLIPEANYGYTF.